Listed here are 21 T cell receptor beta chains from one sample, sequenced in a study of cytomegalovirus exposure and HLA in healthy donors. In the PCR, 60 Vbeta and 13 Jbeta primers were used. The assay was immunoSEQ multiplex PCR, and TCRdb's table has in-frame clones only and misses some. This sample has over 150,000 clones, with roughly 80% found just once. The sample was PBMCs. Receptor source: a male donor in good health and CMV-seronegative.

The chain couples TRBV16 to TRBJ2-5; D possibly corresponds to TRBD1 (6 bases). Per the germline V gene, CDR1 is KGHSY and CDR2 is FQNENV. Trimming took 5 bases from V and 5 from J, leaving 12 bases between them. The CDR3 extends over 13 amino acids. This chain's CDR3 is CASSKWTAETQYF. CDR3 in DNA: TGTGCCAGCAGCAAATGGACAGCTGAGACCCAGTACTTC.

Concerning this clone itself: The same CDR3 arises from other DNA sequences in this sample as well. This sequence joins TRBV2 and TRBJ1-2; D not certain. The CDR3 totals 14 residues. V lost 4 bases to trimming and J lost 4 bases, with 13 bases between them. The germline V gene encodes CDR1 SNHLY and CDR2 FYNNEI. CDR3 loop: CASSGGFSGYGYTF. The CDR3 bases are TGTGCCAGCAGTGGCGGCTTTTCGGGCTATGGCTACACCTTC.

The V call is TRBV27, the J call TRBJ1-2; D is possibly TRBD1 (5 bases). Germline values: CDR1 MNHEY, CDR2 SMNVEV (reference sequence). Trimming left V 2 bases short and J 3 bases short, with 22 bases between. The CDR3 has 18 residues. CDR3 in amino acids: CASSLVVPGGESDYGYTF. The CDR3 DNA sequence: TGTGCCAGCAGTTTAGTAGTCCCTGGGGGGGAATCTGACTATGGCTACACCTTC.

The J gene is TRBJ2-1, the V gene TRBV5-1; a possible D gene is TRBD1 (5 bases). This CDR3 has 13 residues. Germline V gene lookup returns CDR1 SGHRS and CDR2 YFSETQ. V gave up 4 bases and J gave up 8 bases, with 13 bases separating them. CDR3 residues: CASSTTGGHEQFF. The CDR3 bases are TGCGCCAGCAGCACCACAGGTGGTCATGAGCAGTTCTTC.

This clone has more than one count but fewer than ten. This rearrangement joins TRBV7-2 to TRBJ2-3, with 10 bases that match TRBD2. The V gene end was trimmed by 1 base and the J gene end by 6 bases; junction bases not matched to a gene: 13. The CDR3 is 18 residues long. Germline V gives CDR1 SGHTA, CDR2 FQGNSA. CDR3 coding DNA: TGTGCCAGCAGCTTAGATATTTTAGCGGGAGGCACCCCTGATACGCAGTATTTT. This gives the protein CASSLDILAGGTPDTQYF.

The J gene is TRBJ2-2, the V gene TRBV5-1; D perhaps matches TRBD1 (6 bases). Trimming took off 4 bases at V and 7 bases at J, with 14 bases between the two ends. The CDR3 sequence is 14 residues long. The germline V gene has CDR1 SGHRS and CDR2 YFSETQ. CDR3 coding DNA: TGCGCCAGCAGCAGCCACAGGGTTATCGGGGAGCTGTTTTTT. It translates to CASSSHRVIGELFF.

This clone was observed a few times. The CDR3 bases are TGTGCCAGCAGCTTTGCTATGGACAGGCCGATATACCCGAACACTGAAGCTTTCTTT. This sequence encodes CASSFAMDRPIYPNTEAFF. The chain couples TRBV12-1 to TRBJ1-1; TRBD1 is taken as the D call from the table, unchecked against the DNA. TRBV12-1 is noted as a pseudogene. This CDR3 spans 19 amino acids.

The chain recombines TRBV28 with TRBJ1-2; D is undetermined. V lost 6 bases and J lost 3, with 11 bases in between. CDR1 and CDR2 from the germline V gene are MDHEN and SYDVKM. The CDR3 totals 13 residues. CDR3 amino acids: CASRPRVDYGYTF. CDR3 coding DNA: TGTGCCAGCAGGCCACGGGTCGACTATGGCTACACCTTC.

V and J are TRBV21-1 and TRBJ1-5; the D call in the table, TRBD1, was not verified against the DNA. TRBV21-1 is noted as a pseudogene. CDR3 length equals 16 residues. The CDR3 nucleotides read TGTGCCAGCAGCAAAAGACAGGGGAGAGGCAATCAGCCCCAGCATTTT. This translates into CASSKRQGRGNQPQHF.

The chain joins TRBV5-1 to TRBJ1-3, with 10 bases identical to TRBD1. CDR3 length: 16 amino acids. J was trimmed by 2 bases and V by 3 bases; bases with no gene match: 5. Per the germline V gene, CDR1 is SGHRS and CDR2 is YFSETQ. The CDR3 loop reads CASSYGTGVAGNTIYF. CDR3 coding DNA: TGCGCCAGCAGCTACGGGACAGGGGTTGCTGGAAACACCATATATTTT.

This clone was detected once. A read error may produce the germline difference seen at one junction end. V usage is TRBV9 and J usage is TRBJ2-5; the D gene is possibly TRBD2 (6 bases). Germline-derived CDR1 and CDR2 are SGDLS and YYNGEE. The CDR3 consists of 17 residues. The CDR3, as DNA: TGTGCCAGCAGCGTAGGTAGGCGGGGAGGCCTCCAAGAGGCCCAGTACTTC. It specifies CASSVGRRGGLQEAQYF.

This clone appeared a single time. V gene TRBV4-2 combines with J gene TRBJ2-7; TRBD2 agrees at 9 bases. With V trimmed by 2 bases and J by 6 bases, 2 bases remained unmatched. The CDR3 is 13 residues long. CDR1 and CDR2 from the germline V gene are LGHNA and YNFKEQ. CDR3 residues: CASSQSTSGEQYF. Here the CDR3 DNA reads TGTGCCAGCAGCCAATCGACTAGCGGCGAGCAGTACTTC.

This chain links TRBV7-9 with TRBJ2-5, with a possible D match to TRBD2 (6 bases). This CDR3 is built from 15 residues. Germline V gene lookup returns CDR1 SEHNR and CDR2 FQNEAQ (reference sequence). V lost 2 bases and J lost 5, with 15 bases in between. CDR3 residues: CASSLSTSIGETQYF. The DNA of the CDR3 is TGTGCCAGCAGCTTATCGACTAGTATTGGGGAGACCCAGTACTTC.

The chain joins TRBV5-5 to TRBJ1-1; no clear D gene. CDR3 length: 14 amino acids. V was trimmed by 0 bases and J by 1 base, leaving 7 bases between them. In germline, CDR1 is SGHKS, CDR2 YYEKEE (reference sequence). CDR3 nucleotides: TGTGCCAGCAGCTTGGCCTGGGCGAACACTGAAGCTTTCTTT. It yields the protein CASSLAWANTEAFF. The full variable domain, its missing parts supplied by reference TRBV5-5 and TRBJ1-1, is DAGVTQSPTHLIKTRGQQVTLRCSPISGHKSVSWYQQVLGQGPQFIFQYYEKEERGRGNFPDRFSARQFPNYSSELNVNALLLGDSALYLCASSLAWANTEAFFGQGTRLTVV.

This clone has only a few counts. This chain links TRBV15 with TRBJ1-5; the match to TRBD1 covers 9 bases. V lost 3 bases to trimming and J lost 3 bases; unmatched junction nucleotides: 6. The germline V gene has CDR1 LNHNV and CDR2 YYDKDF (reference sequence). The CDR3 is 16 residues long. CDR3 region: CATSSPGTGFNQPQHF. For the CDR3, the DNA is TGTGCCACCAGCAGTCCCGGGACAGGGTTCAATCAGCCCCAGCATTTT.

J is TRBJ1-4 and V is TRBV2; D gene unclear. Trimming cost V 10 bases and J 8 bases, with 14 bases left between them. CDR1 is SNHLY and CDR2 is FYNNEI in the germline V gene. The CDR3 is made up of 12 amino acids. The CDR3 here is CATGRRGEKLFF. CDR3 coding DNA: TGTGCCACCGGGAGGAGAGGGGAAAAACTGTTTTTT. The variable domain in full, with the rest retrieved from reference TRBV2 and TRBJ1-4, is EPEVTQTPSHQVTQMGQEVILRCVPISNHLYFYWYRQILGQKVEFLVSFYNNEISEKSEIFDDQFSVERPDGSNFTLKIRSTKLEDSAMYFCATGRRGEKLFFGSGTQLSVL.

The CDR3 DNA sequence: TGTGCCAGCAGCCCAGGGGGAAGCGAGACCCAGTACTTC. As protein: CASSPGGSETQYF. V is TRBV5-4 and J is TRBJ2-5, with TRBD1 matching 7 bases. V trimming: 4 bases; J trimming: 5 bases; junction bases outside the gene matches: 5. Looked up from germline, CDR1 is SGHNT and CDR2 is YYREEE (reference sequence). The CDR3 has 13 residues.

The CDR3 sequence: CASSWAGTSDNEQFF. The CDR3 DNA sequence: TGCGCCAGCAGCTGGGCCGGGACTAGCGACAATGAGCAGTTCTTC. The chain links TRBV5-1 to TRBJ2-1, with 10 nucleotides matching TRBD2. J gave up 5 bases and V 3 bases, and 5 bases lay outside the gene matches. The CDR3 totals 15 residues. Germline CDR1 is SGHRS and CDR2 is YFSETQ. Full variable domain (remainder filled in from reference TRBV5-1 and TRBJ2-1): KAGVTQTPRYLIKTRGQQVTLSCSPISGHRSVSWYQQTPGQGLQFLFEYFSETQRNKGNFPGRFSGRQFSNSRSEMNVSTLELGDSALYLCASSWAGTSDNEQFFGPGTRLTVL.

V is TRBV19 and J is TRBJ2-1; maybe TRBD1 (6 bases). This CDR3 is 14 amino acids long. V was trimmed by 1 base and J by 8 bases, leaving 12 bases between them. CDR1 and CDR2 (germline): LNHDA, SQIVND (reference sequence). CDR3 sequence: CASSIGGRGDEQFF. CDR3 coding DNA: TGTGCCAGTAGTATAGGGGGCAGGGGCGATGAGCAGTTCTTC. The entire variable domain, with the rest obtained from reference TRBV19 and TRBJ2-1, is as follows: DGGITQSPKYLFRKEGQNVTLSCEQNLNHDAMYWYRQDPGQGLRLIYYSQIVNDFQKGDIAEGYSVSREKKESFPLTVTSAQKNPTAFYLCASSIGGRGDEQFFGPGTRLTVL.

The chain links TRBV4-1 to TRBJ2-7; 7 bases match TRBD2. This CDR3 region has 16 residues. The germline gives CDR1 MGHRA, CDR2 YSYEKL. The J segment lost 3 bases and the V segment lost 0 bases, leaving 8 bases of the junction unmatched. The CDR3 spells CASSQDDSGRDYEQYF. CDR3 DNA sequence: TGCGCCAGCAGCCAAGATGATAGCGGGCGGGACTACGAGCAGTACTTC.

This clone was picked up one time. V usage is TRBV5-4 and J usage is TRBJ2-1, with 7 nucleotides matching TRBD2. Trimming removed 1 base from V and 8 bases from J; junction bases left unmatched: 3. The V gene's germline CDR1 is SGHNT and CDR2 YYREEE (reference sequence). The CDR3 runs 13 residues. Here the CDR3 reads CASSLPAGDEQFF. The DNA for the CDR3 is TGTGCCAGCAGCTTGCCGGCGGGGGATGAGCAGTTCTTC.